These T cell receptor beta chains were read from a single sample in a study of T cell repertoires in cytomegalovirus infection. TCRdb itself ran the reads through MiXCR, one entry per CDR3 protein. The sample contains approximately 180,000 distinct CDR3 sequences, 15% to 20% of which appear only once. Sequencing was done on a sample of CD8+ T cells from PBMCs. The source is a human donor in good health (CMV status not recorded). Some clones in this sample may be carry-over from other donors' samples. Both conserved end residues are part of each CDR3. The D gene is left open where the match is weak. Clone size is stated in some rows and not others, as once, few, many or a class when expanded.

j_call: TRBJ1-5; v_call: TRBV20-1; clone_size: -; d_call: TRBD1; cdr3_nt: TGCAGTGCTAGTGCGGGACAGGGAGACTATCAGCCCCAGCATTTT; cdr3_aa: CSASAGQGDYQPQHF
j_call: TRBJ1-4; v_call: TRBV7-6; clone_size: -; d_call: -; cdr3_nt: TGTGCCAGCAGCTTAATCGCAGGCTATAATGAAAAACTGTTTTTT; cdr3_aa: CASSLIAGYNEKLFF
j_call: TRBJ2-5; v_call: TRBV19; clone_size: -; d_call: -; cdr3_nt: TGTGCCAGTAGTACCTCCGGGGGACAACTGGAGACCCAGTACTTC; cdr3_aa: CASSTSGGQLETQYF
j_call: TRBJ2-1; v_call: TRBV12-3/TRBV12-4; clone_size: -; d_call: TRBD2; cdr3_nt: TGTGCCGACCGGGGACTAGCTGTACATGAGCAGTTCTTC; cdr3_aa: CADRGLAVHEQFF
j_call: TRBJ2-2; v_call: TRBV7-9; clone_size: few; d_call: TRBD1; cdr3_nt: TGTGCCAGCAGCTTCATTCGACAGGGAGAGCATGGCACCGGGGAGCTGTTTTTT; cdr3_aa: CASSFIRQGEHGTGELFF
j_call: TRBJ2-7; v_call: TRBV7-8; clone_size: -; d_call: -; cdr3_nt: TGTGCCAGCAGCTCGCGGGGTTACTACGAGCAGTACTTC; cdr3_aa: CASSSRGYYEQYF
j_call: TRBJ1-1; v_call: TRBV4-1; clone_size: -; d_call: -; cdr3_nt: TGCGCCAGCAGCCAAGCCGCTTTAGCGGGAGCTTTCTTT; cdr3_aa: CASSQAALAGAFF
j_call: TRBJ2-1; v_call: TRBV7-8; clone_size: few; d_call: TRBD1; cdr3_nt: TGTGCCAGCAGCTTAGTTTTATTATCCGGGACAGGGCAGTTCTTC; cdr3_aa: CASSLVLLSGTGQFF
j_call: TRBJ1-1; v_call: TRBV7-6; clone_size: few; d_call: -; cdr3_nt: TGTGCCAGCAGTCCGGAAGACATCTGGGACACTGAAGCTTTCTTT; cdr3_aa: CASSPEDIWDTEAFF
j_call: TRBJ2-2; v_call: TRBV25-1; clone_size: few; d_call: TRBD1; cdr3_nt: TGTGCCAGCAGTTTCCCCGCGACAGGGTGGGACACCGGGGAGCTGTTTTTT; cdr3_aa: CASSFPATGWDTGELFF
j_call: TRBJ2-3; v_call: TRBV12-3/TRBV12-4; clone_size: few; d_call: -; cdr3_nt: TGTGCCAGCATCCCGGGGAGGAAATATGGAGATACGCAGTATTTT; cdr3_aa: CASIPGRKYGDTQYF
j_call: TRBJ1-1; v_call: TRBV19; clone_size: -; d_call: -; cdr3_nt: TGTGCCAGTAGTATCGGACATGCTGAAGCTTTCTTT; cdr3_aa: CASSIGHAEAFF
j_call: TRBJ1-1; v_call: TRBV7-2; clone_size: few; d_call: -; cdr3_nt: TGTGCCAGCAGCGCGCGACGGAGGAACACTGAAGCTTTCTTT; cdr3_aa: CASSARRRNTEAFF
j_call: TRBJ1-3; v_call: TRBV7-8; clone_size: few; d_call: TRBD1; cdr3_nt: TGTGCCAGCAGCTTAGTAGGGACAGGGGCTGGAAACACCATATATTTT; cdr3_aa: CASSLVGTGAGNTIYF
j_call: TRBJ2-1; v_call: TRBV30; clone_size: few; d_call: -; cdr3_nt: TGTGCCTGGAGTTCAGGGGTAAATGAGCAGTTCTTC; cdr3_aa: CAWSSGVNEQFF
j_call: TRBJ2-5; v_call: TRBV28; clone_size: -; d_call: -; cdr3_nt: TGTGCCAGCAGTTTAGCTGGGGGCCCCCGGACCCAGTACTTC; cdr3_aa: CASSLAGGPRTQYF
j_call: TRBJ1-5; v_call: TRBV12-3/TRBV12-4; clone_size: -; d_call: -; cdr3_nt: TGTGCCAGCAGTTATTTGGGTCAGCCCCAGCATTTT; cdr3_aa: CASSYLGQPQHF
j_call: TRBJ1-2; v_call: TRBV7-2; clone_size: many; d_call: -; cdr3_nt: TGTGCCAGCAGCTTAGCGCTTAGGCAGAACTATGGCTACACCTTC; cdr3_aa: CASSLALRQNYGYTF
j_call: TRBJ2-2; v_call: TRBV5-1; clone_size: few; d_call: TRBD2; cdr3_nt: TGCGCCAGCAGCTCAGCGGGGGGCGACACCGGGGAGCTGTTTTTT; cdr3_aa: CASSSAGGDTGELFF
j_call: TRBJ2-3; v_call: TRBV5-6; clone_size: -; d_call: -; cdr3_nt: TGTGCCAGCTGGGGTGGCAGGGGATCCCCTAGCACAGATACGCAGTATTTT; cdr3_aa: CASWGGRGSPSTDTQYF
j_call: TRBJ1-1; v_call: TRBV7-4; clone_size: -; d_call: -; cdr3_nt: TGTGCCAGCAGCTTGGAGGTACGCATGAACACTGAAGCTTTCTTT; cdr3_aa: CASSLEVRMNTEAFF
j_call: TRBJ2-3; v_call: TRBV7-8; clone_size: -; d_call: -; cdr3_nt: TGTGCCAGCAGCTTTAAAGGGGTGGCGGTCACAGATACGCAGTATTTT; cdr3_aa: CASSFKGVAVTDTQYF
j_call: TRBJ1-1; v_call: TRBV7-6; clone_size: few; d_call: -; cdr3_nt: TGTGCCAGCAGCTTATCCGGCAAGGGCACTGAAGCTTTCTTT; cdr3_aa: CASSLSGKGTEAFF
j_call: TRBJ2-1; v_call: TRBV7-2; clone_size: many; d_call: TRBD2; cdr3_nt: TGTGCCAGCAGCCAGAGCGGGGGGGCCTCCTACAATGAGCAGTTCTTC; cdr3_aa: CASSQSGGASYNEQFF
j_call: TRBJ2-2; v_call: TRBV7-2; clone_size: many; d_call: TRBD1; cdr3_nt: TGTGCCAGCAGCTTAAACAGGGGCCCGCCAAACACCGGGGAGCTGTTTTTT; cdr3_aa: CASSLNRGPPNTGELFF
j_call: TRBJ2-3; v_call: TRBV2; clone_size: -; d_call: -; cdr3_nt: TGTGCCAGGTCGACAGGTCCCACAGATACGCAGTATTTT; cdr3_aa: CARSTGPTDTQYF
j_call: TRBJ2-1; v_call: TRBV7-9; clone_size: few; d_call: -; cdr3_nt: TGTGCCAGCTCCGGGATGCCGGAGTTCTTC; cdr3_aa: CASSGMPEFF
j_call: TRBJ2-7; v_call: TRBV4-3; clone_size: few; d_call: -; cdr3_nt: TGCGCCAGCAGCCAAGGGGAGATTGTGGGGACCGAGCAGTACTTC; cdr3_aa: CASSQGEIVGTEQYF
j_call: TRBJ1-5; v_call: TRBV6-2/TRBV6-3; clone_size: few; d_call: -; cdr3_nt: TGTGCCAGCAGCACCGACAGAAATAGCAATCAGCCCCAGCATTTT; cdr3_aa: CASSTDRNSNQPQHF